One sample yielded the 14 T cell receptor beta chains listed below, sequenced in a study of T cells in women clearing cervical HPV infection. Measured with immunoSEQ multiplex PCR; TCRdb has only the in-frame clones, and not every one. The sample includes approximately 39,000 clones. The sequenced material came from blood buffy coat. These receptors all stem from a woman between 18 and 70 years old with a cervical HPV16 infection that either progressed to CIN3+ or cleared (not recorded which).

A word on this clone: The junction and the germline gene differ at one end; a read error may be behind it. The read stops 3 residues short of the end of the CDR3; the missing end is completed from the germline J gene. The chain combines TRBV10-3 with TRBJ2-3; D gene uncertain. This CDR3 comprises 11 residues. The germline gives CDR1 ENHRY, CDR2 SYGVKD. CDR3 sequence reads: CAISEAETQYF. The covered CDR3 bases are TGTGCCATCAGTGAGGCAGAGACG.

Details on this clone: The sequenced fragment ends 3 residues before the CDR3 boundary, so the rest is inferred from the germline J gene. The chain couples TRBV20-1 to TRBJ1-4; TRBD1 is a possible D gene (6 bases). Germline V gene sequence: CDR1 DFQATT, CDR2 SNEGSKA (reference sequence). This CDR3 is 13 amino acids long. Partial CDR3 DNA: TGCAGTGCTTCTGACTACAGGGATTCACCA. This gives the protein CSASDYRDSP. The full-length CDR3 reads as CSASDYRDSPLFF.

Details on this clone: The sequenced fragment ends 3 residues before the CDR3 boundary, so the rest is inferred from the germline J gene. This chain links TRBV6-4 with TRBJ2-2; TRBD1 might be the D (6 bases). The CDR3 has 15 residues. V was pared by 6 bases and J by 4 bases, with 15 bases between. Germline CDR1 is MRHNA and CDR2 is SNTAGT. The CDR3 spells CASSKTGSGTGELFF. CDR3 bases read: TGTGCCAGCAGCAAAACAGGGTCGGGCACCGGGGAG.

Notes on this clone: The read finishes 3 residues shy of the CDR3 end, and the germline J gene is used to complete it. V gene TRBV5-1 combines with J gene TRBJ2-3; 7 bases align to TRBD2. The length of the CDR3 is 15 residues. CDR1 SGHRS and CDR2 YFSETQ come from the germline V gene. Incomplete CDR3 DNA: TGCGCCAGCAGCAGAGAACTAGCGTCCCTTTCCCCG. Protein: CASSRELASLSP. The complete CDR3 protein is CASSRELASLSPQYF.

In the case of this clone: The missing CDR3 end, 3 residues past where the read stops, is filled in from the germline J gene. V usage is TRBV7-6 and J usage is TRBJ2-2, with a tentative D call TRBD2 (6 bases). The germline gives CDR1 SGHVS, CDR2 FNYEAQ. Trimming cost V 1 base and J 2 bases, with 11 bases left between them. This CDR3 contains 16 residues. CDR3 bases read: TGTGCCAGCAGCTTAGAGCGACTAGAAAACACCGGGGAG. Amino acids: CASSLERLENTGE. In full, the CDR3 reads CASSLERLENTGELFF. The variable domain in full, with the rest retrieved from reference TRBV7-6 and TRBJ2-2, is GAGVSQSPRYKVTKRGQDVALRCDPISGHVSLYWYRQALGQGPEFLTYFNYEAQQDKSGLPNDRFSAERPEGSISTLTIQRTEQRDSAMYRCASSLERLENTGELFFGEGSRLTVL.

On this clone itself: The read falls 3 residues short of the CDR3 end, and the missing part is taken from the germline J gene. The chain recombines TRBV20-1 with TRBJ1-6; 8 nucleotides line up with TRBD1. The junction had 16 bases not matched to a gene; V was cut back by 5 bases and J by 4 bases. Germline-derived CDR1 and CDR2 are DFQATT and SNEGSKA (reference sequence). The CDR3 consists of 18 residues. The sequenced part of the CDR3 DNA is TGCAGTGCTCGCCCTTGGGGGATAGGGGACAGGTATAATTCACCC. Protein product: CSARPWGIGDRYNSP. The complete CDR3 reads CSARPWGIGDRYNSPLHF.

In the case of this clone: Other nucleotide sequences from this sample produce the same CDR3. CDR3 residues: CASIPKPGGSGNTIYF. The covered CDR3 bases are TGTGCCAGCATCCCCAAGCCAGGGGGGTCAGGAAACACC. The chain is built from TRBV2 and TRBJ1-3; 7 positions match TRBD1. The sequence runs out 3 residues before the end of the CDR3; the remainder is reconstructed from the germline J gene. The length of the CDR3 is 16 residues. Germline trimming cut 7 bases from V and 4 bases from J; bases unmatched to any gene: 13. Germline V gives CDR1 SNHLY, CDR2 FYNNEI.

As regards this clone: The read ends 3 residues before the CDR3 terminus; that terminus is restored from the germline J gene. The genes are TRBV7-9 and TRBJ2-1; 8 positions match TRBD1. The germline CDR1 and CDR2 sequences are SEHNR and FQNEAQ (reference sequence). Unmatched junction bases numbered 13, after V lost 6 bases and J lost 9 bases. This CDR3 has 15 amino acids. This CDR3 reads CASREQGVRVGEQFF. Partial CDR3 DNA: TGTGCCAGCAGGGAACAGGGGGTTCGGGTGGGTGAG.

Details on this clone: The CDR3 extends 3 residues past the end of the read, so its final part is completed from the germline J gene. The chain is built from TRBV5-1 and TRBJ1-2; the D gene is possibly TRBD1 (5 bases). Germline values: CDR1 SGHRS, CDR2 YFSETQ. This CDR3 has 15 residues. The CDR3 bases that were read are TGCGCCAGCAGCTTGGAGCTGGGGCCTTCTAGGGGC. This encodes CASSLELGPSRG. The CDR3 reads in full as CASSLELGPSRGYTF.

As for this clone: The sequence runs out 3 residues before the end of the CDR3; the remainder is reconstructed from the germline J gene. The chain carries TRBV5-1 and TRBJ2-1; 11 nucleotides line up with TRBD2. The CDR3 is 15 residues long. V shed 1 base, J shed 3 bases, and the junction held 0 bases outside the gene matches. The germline V gene has CDR1 SGHRS and CDR2 YFSETQ. The CDR3 is CASSLTSGGYNEQFF. The sequenced part of the CDR3 DNA is TGCGCCAGCAGCTTGACTAGCGGGGGCTACAATGAG.

Concerning this clone: The read ends 3 residues before the CDR3 terminus; that terminus is restored from the germline J gene. This chain joins TRBV20-1 and TRBJ1-5; 10 positions match TRBD1. V shed 2 bases and J 5 bases; nucleotides not matched to a gene: 3. The CDR3 runs 14 residues. Germline CDR1 and CDR2: DFQATT and SNEGSKA (reference sequence). CDR3 DNA (partial): TGCAGTGCTAGACGAGGGACAGGGGATCAGCCC. It is translated as CSARRGTGDQP. Given in full, the CDR3 is CSARRGTGDQPQHF.

Concerning this clone itself: The CDR3 goes on 3 residues after the read ends, and that part is filled in from the germline J gene. The V call is TRBV10-1, the J call TRBJ2-7; TRBD2 matches 8 bases. Germline V lookup: CDR1 WNHNN, CDR2 SYGVQD (reference sequence). The CDR3 covers 14 residues. V lost 5 bases to trimming and J lost 5 bases; unmatched junction nucleotides: 8. The CDR3 protein is CASSSSGDAHEQYF. The covered CDR3 bases are TGCGCCAGCAGTAGTAGCGGGGATGCCCACGAG.

Points on this clone: The CDR3 end is not reached by the read, which stops 3 residues before it; the germline J gene fills it in. The chain combines TRBV19 with TRBJ1-5, with 7 bases matching TRBD1. Germline CDR1 and CDR2: LNHDA and SQIVND (reference sequence). CDR3 length: 15 amino acids. V gave up 3 bases and J gave up 1 base; unmatched junction bases: 3. The CDR3 here is CASSIMGQSNQPQHF. The part of the CDR3 DNA that was read is TGTGCCAGTAGTATCATGGGACAGAGCAATCAGCCC.

This clone is labeled medium-sized based on frequency. The read gets to within 3 residues of the CDR3 end, and the germline J gene fills in the rest. This sequence joins TRBV4-2 and TRBJ2-3, with TRBD2 identical over 12 bases. Trimming at V came to 4 bases and at J to 0 bases, leaving 14 bases not matched to a gene. CDR3 length: 20 residues. From germline, CDR1 is LGHNA and CDR2 YNFKEQ. The DNA read from the CDR3 is TGTGCCAGCAGCCGAAGGACAGGAGGACTAGCGGGGCTGAGCACAGATACG. Encoded protein: CASSRRTGGLAGLSTDT. The CDR3 in full is CASSRRTGGLAGLSTDTQYF.